This entry lists 30 T cell receptor beta chains sequenced from one sample in a study of T cells in Graves' hyperthyroidism and ophthalmopathy. Researchers amplified the TCR beta CDR3 regions from RNA transcripts. The HTBI set primed first-round TCR CDR3 RT-PCR. TCRdb reprocessed the multiplex PCR reads with MiXCR, giving one entry per CDR3 protein. The sample records around 200,000 distinct CDR3 sequences, 15% to 20% being singletons. Sample: blood. The source is a man in his forties with Graves' hyperthyroidism.

This clonotype was picked up many times. The chain is built from TRBV7-8 and TRBJ1-4; D gene uncertain. Germline assignment: CDR1 SGHVS and CDR2 FQNEAQ. There are 12 residues in the CDR3. V lost 4 bases, J lost 8 bases, and 8 bases lay in between. The CDR3 nucleotides are TGTGCCAGCAGCTCCACGGAAGAAAAACTGTTTTTT. The encoded protein is CASSSTEEKLFF.

The chain has TRBV7-2 and TRBJ1-1; 8 positions match TRBD1. This CDR3 spans 15 amino acids. The trim removed 6 bases at V and 3 bases at J, leaving 9 bases unmatched. In germline, CDR1 is SGHTA, CDR2 FQGNSA. In nucleotides, the CDR3 is TGTGCCAGCAGTCCAGGGGACAGGCCTTACACTGAAGCTTTCTTT. The encoded protein is CASSPGDRPYTEAFF.

On this clonotype: One end of the junction varies from germline; a read error may be responsible. This chain uses TRBV20-1 with TRBJ2-7, with a tentative D call TRBD2 (7 bases). Germline lookup yields CDR1 DFQATT and CDR2 SNEGSKA (reference sequence). This CDR3 is 15 amino acids long. CDR3 sequence reads: CSARGGWGGALEQYF. CDR3 sequence (DNA): TGCAGTGCCAGAGGCGGGTGGGGGGGGGCCTTGGAGCAGTACTTC.

In the case of this clonotype: Being one base from a much bigger clone, this may be a read error. V usage is TRBV6-1 and J usage is TRBJ1-4, with D perhaps TRBD1 (6 bases). Germline CDR1 is MNHNS and CDR2 is SASEGT. The CDR3 runs 14 residues. CDR3 residues: CAGRTGISNEKLFF. CDR3 sequence (DNA): TGTGCCGGCAGAACAGGGATTTCTAATGAAAAACTGTTTTTT.

The rearrangement joins TRBV18 to TRBJ2-3; D gene ambiguous. V lost 0 bases, J lost 3 bases, and 7 bases lay in between. Germline CDR1 reads KGHSH; CDR2 reads LQKENI. CDR3 length: 14 residues. DNA for the CDR3: TGTGCCAGCTCACCACCGGTTGCGACAGATACGCAGTATTTT. This codes for CASSPPVATDTQYF.

This clonotype was observed many times. The rearrangement links TRBV2 to TRBJ2-5; TRBD1 agrees at 8 bases. Germline values: CDR1 SNHLY, CDR2 FYNNEI. This CDR3 has 12 residues. Germline trimming cut 7 bases from V and 7 bases from J; bases unmatched to any gene: 5. The DNA of the CDR3 is TGTGCCAGCACCTTACAGGGGGGGACCCAGTACTTC. It is translated as CASTLQGGTQYF.

This clonotype was detected ten times or more. V usage is TRBV24-1 and J usage is TRBJ2-1; possible D gene TRBD1, 6 bases. The CDR3 is made up of 14 amino acids. The V end lost 3 bases, the J end lost 5 bases, and 10 bases lay between the germline ends. Germline CDR1 is KGHDR and CDR2 is SFDVKD. The CDR3 coding sequence is TGTGCCACCAGTGATCCAGGACAGCACAATGAGCAGTTCTTC. It translates to CATSDPGQHNEQFF.

This clonotype occurred a few times. It may be a read error: a sequence one base away is much more abundant. This chain connects TRBV2 to TRBJ2-3; weak D call: TRBD2 (6 bases). Germline CDR1 and CDR2: SNHLY and FYNNEI. This CDR3 has 14 amino acids. Trimming stripped 1 base from V and 4 bases from J, with 9 bases between. The CDR3 DNA reads TGTGCCAGCAGTGAAGGACTAGGTCCAGATACGCAGTATTTT. Its translation is CASSEGLGPDTQYF.

This clonotype was observed at least ten times. The chain recombines TRBV11-2 with TRBJ2-7; tentative D call: TRBD2 (6 bases). Between the trimmed V and J ends, which lost 1 base and 6 bases, there was a span of 16 bases. The germline V gene has CDR1 SGHAT and CDR2 FQNNGV. The CDR3 sequence is 15 residues long. CDR3 nucleotides: TGTGCCAGCAGCTTAGTGACGGGGGTAGAGATCGAGCAGTACTTC. Protein: CASSLVTGVEIEQYF.

Regarding this clonotype: A much bigger clone sits one base away, suggesting this may be a read error. The V gene is TRBV5-1, the J gene TRBJ2-7; perhaps TRBD1 as D (5 bases). The CDR3 runs to 13 residues. Germline CDR1 reads SGHRS; CDR2 reads YFSETQ. This CDR3 is CVSSSSRQYEQYF. CDR3 nucleotides: TGCGTCAGCAGCTCCTCCAGACAGTACGAGCAGTACTTC.

V usage is TRBV6-2 or TRBV6-3 and J usage is TRBJ2-1, with D hard to call. Germline CDR1 is MNHEY and CDR2 is SVGEGT. Trimming cost V 0 bases and J 5 bases, with 8 bases left between them. The length of the CDR3 is 14 residues. The CDR3 is CASSYSTKNNEQFF. The CDR3 DNA follows: TGTGCCAGCAGTTACTCGACCAAAAACAATGAGCAGTTCTTC.

The V call is TRBV7-9, the J call TRBJ2-4, with 9 nucleotides matching TRBD2. The CDR3 spans 13 residues. CDR1 SEHNR and CDR2 FQNEAQ come from the germline V gene (reference sequence). With V trimmed by 2 bases and J by 12 bases, 5 bases remained unmatched. The CDR3 bases are TGTGCCAGCAGCTTACGGACTAGCGCGCCTCAGTACTTC. Translation: CASSLRTSAPQYF.

Note on this clonotype: A clone one base away is much larger, so this may be a read error. The J gene is TRBJ2-7, the V gene TRBV7-9, with no clear D. V was clipped by 3 bases and J by 1 base, with 7 bases between them. Germline V gives CDR1 SEHNR, CDR2 FQNEAQ (reference sequence). This CDR3 region has 13 residues. CDR3 sequence reads: CASSLAKSYEQYF. DNA for the CDR3: TGTGCCAGCAGCTTGGCCAAGTCCTACGAGCAGTACTTC.

Only a few counts were recorded for this clonotype. This may arise from a read error, as a much more abundant clone is one base away. The rearrangement joins TRBV6-2 or TRBV6-3 to TRBJ2-5, with 10 nucleotides matching TRBD2. V gave up 5 bases and J gave up 1 base; unmatched junction bases: 1. Germline V gene lookup returns CDR1 MNHEY and CDR2 SVGEGT. The CDR3 sequence is 14 residues long. The CDR3 DNA follows: TGTGCCAGCAGTATAGCGGGGGGCCAAGAGACCCAGTACTTC. Translation: CASSIAGGQETQYF.

The table lists this clonotype with a few counts. The chain recombines TRBV7-3 with TRBJ2-3, with 14 bases aligning to TRBD2. This CDR3 has 18 residues. V trimming: 5 bases; J trimming: 2 bases; junction bases outside the gene matches: 9. CDR1 is SGHTA, CDR2 FQGTGA, per germline. Here the CDR3 DNA reads TGTGCCAGCAGCCGACTAGCGGGGGGGCCCTCACTCACAGATACGCAGTATTTT. As protein: CASSRLAGGPSLTDTQYF.

This clonotype was seen only a few times. V usage is TRBV5-1 and J usage is TRBJ1-4, with 11 nucleotides matching TRBD1. Germline V gene sequence: CDR1 SGHRS, CDR2 YFSETQ. The CDR3 totals 13 residues. With 7 bases clipped from V and 7 bases from J, the junction kept 3 bases outside the gene matches. The CDR3 region is CASGQGATEKLFF. The CDR3 bases are TGCGCCAGCGGACAGGGGGCGACTGAAAAACTGTTTTTT. Variable domain in full (rest from reference TRBV5-1 and TRBJ1-4): KAGVTQTPRYLIKTRGQQVTLSCSPISGHRSVSWYQQTPGQGLQFLFEYFSETQRNKGNFPGRFSGRQFSNSRSEMNVSTLELGDSALYLCASGQGATEKLFFGSGTQLSVL.

In this sample, this clonotype turned up many times. The V call is TRBV7-2, the J call TRBJ2-7; 7 nucleotides agree with TRBD2. Germline CDR1 is SGHTA and CDR2 is FQGNSA. Trimming at V came to 5 bases and at J to 0 bases, leaving 7 bases not matched to a gene. CDR3 length: 15 amino acids. The CDR3 DNA reads as TGTGCCAGCAGCGGAGGAGCGGGGCCCTCCTACGAGCAGTACTTC. Translated, it gives CASSGGAGPSYEQYF.

This clonotype was observed many times. The rearrangement joins TRBV11-2 to TRBJ1-6, with TRBD1 matching over 7 bases. Per germline, CDR1 SGHAT and CDR2 FQNNGV. The V and J ends lost 6 bases and 8 bases, in that order; junction bases with no gene match: 10. This CDR3 has 15 residues. The CDR3 sequence: CASSPTTGRYSPLHF. The CDR3 region has the DNA TGTGCCAGCAGTCCGACGACAGGGCGGTATTCACCCCTCCACTTT.

This clonotype has a count of ten or more. V and J are TRBV7-2 and TRBJ2-3; D gene uncertain. The CDR3 runs 14 residues. Germline assignment: CDR1 SGHTA and CDR2 FQGNSA. Trimming took off 6 bases at V and 6 bases at J, with 16 bases between the two ends. For the CDR3, the DNA is TGTGCCAGCAGAACTGGACCCTCCTCGGATACGCAGTATTTT. This encodes CASRTGPSSDTQYF.

This clonotype was counted many times. This chain uses TRBV5-6 with TRBJ1-5; D perhaps matches TRBD1 (5 bases). Germline CDR1 and CDR2: SGHDT and YYEEEE. V lost 0 bases and J 2 bases, leaving 6 bases between the germline ends. This CDR3 contains 14 residues. The DNA of the CDR3 is TGTGCCAGCAGCTTGGGGGACGGCAATCAGCCCCAGCATTTT. Protein product: CASSLGDGNQPQHF.

This chain connects TRBV7-2 to TRBJ2-1; D may be TRBD2 (6 bases). The CDR3 contains 16 residues. Germline CDR1 reads SGHTA; CDR2 reads FQGNSA. The ends were cut back, 4 bases at V and 0 bases at J, with 13 bases in the middle. The CDR3 sequence: CASSSMGGSSYNEQFF. The CDR3 DNA reads TGTGCCAGCAGCTCCATGGGGGGAAGCTCCTACAATGAGCAGTTCTTC.

This clonotype was seen at least ten times. The chain recombines TRBV18 with TRBJ2-2, with unresolved D. Germline CDR1 reads KGHSH; CDR2 reads LQKENI. The CDR3 contains 15 residues. Between the trimmed V and J ends, which lost 0 bases and 1 base, there was a span of 6 bases. The CDR3 DNA sequence: TGTGCCAGCTCACCACCGGGTAGGAACACCGGGGAGCTGTTTTTT. It is translated as CASSPPGRNTGELFF.

The rearrangement joins TRBV9 to TRBJ1-6; 8 bases line up with TRBD1. The CDR3 extends over 15 amino acids. Germline lookup yields CDR1 SGDLS and CDR2 YYNGEE. The ends lost 4 bases at V and 8 bases at J; junction bases unmatched: 8. CDR3: CASSIRTGLDSPLHF. For the CDR3, the DNA is TGTGCCAGCAGCATTCGGACAGGGCTGGATTCACCCCTCCACTTT.

Notes on this clonotype: This may be a read error: a much more frequent sequence differs by one nucleotide. The chain joins TRBV6-2 or TRBV6-3 to TRBJ2-1; D gene ambiguous. This CDR3 is 15 amino acids long. The V end was cut by 2 bases, the J end by 0 bases, with 8 bases between. Germline loops: CDR1 MNHEY, CDR2 SVGEGT. CDR3 sequence: CASSYGVSSYNEQFF. The CDR3 bases are TGTGCCAGCAGTTACGGGGTGAGCTCCTACAATGAGCAGTTCTTC.

This clonotype was found many times. V usage is TRBV5-1 and J usage is TRBJ2-1; TRBD2 agrees at 12 bases. The CDR3 has 17 amino acids. Germline CDR1 SGHRS, CDR2 YFSETQ. After removal of 4 bases from V and 0 bases from J, the junction contained 5 bases not matched to a gene. DNA for the CDR3: TGCGCCAGCAGCGGAGGACTAGCGGGGCGCTCCTACAATGAGCAGTTCTTC. This codes for CASSGGLAGRSYNEQFF.

This clonotype has a handful of counts. The chain recombines TRBV20-1 with TRBJ2-7; 7 nucleotides match TRBD1. J gave up 7 bases and V 0 bases, and 12 bases lay outside the gene matches. Germline V CDR1 and CDR2: DFQATT, SNEGSKA (reference sequence). The CDR3 runs 15 residues. CDR3 loop: CSARDRVTGLGEQYF. The CDR3 nucleotides read TGCAGTGCTAGAGATAGGGTGACAGGGTTAGGGGAGCAGTACTTC.

The sample holds many counts of this clonotype. The V call is TRBV6-2 or TRBV6-3, the J call TRBJ2-7; a possible D gene is TRBD1 (7 bases). V lost 0 bases and J lost 5, with 20 bases in between. Germline V gene data show CDR1 as MNHEY and CDR2 as SVGEGT. The CDR3 is 17 amino acids. The CDR3 loop is CASSYSWKGGGKDEQYF. The CDR3 DNA is TGTGCCAGCAGTTACTCCTGGAAAGGAGGGGGCAAGGACGAGCAGTACTTC.

There are many counts of this clonotype. This rearrangement joins TRBV28 to TRBJ1-6, with D unclear. The CDR3 loop spans 15 amino acids. The V and J ends lost 6 bases and 7 bases respectively, with 16 bases between them. Germline CDR1 is MDHEN and CDR2 is SYDVKM. This chain's CDR3 is CASSPPWGENSPLHF. DNA of the CDR3: TGTGCCAGCAGCCCTCCTTGGGGTGAGAATTCACCCCTCCACTTT.

This clonotype was counted at least ten times. V is TRBV7-2 and J is TRBJ1-2; a possible D gene is TRBD1 (6 bases). CDR3 length: 14 amino acids. Germline CDR1 and CDR2: SGHTA and FQGNSA. V was trimmed by 5 bases and J by 3 bases, leaving 13 bases between them. This CDR3 is CASSPRDTDYGYTF. The CDR3 DNA reads as TGTGCCAGCAGCCCAAGGGACACAGACTATGGCTACACCTTC.

Comments on this clonotype: A much more abundant neighbour one base away suggests this may be a read error. The chain employs TRBV7-9 and TRBJ1-2; D call uncertain. The V end was cut by 9 bases, the J end by 10 bases, with 18 bases between. The CDR3 runs to 12 residues. CDR1 and CDR2 (germline): SEHNR, FQNEAQ (reference sequence). This CDR3 reads CASGGLADVYTF. The CDR3 DNA follows: TGTGCCAGTGGAGGGCTTGCGGATGTCTACACCTTC. The full variable domain, with the rest looked up from reference TRBV7-9 and TRBJ1-2, is DTGVSQNPRHKITKRGQNVTFRCDPISEHNRLYWYRQTLGQGPEFLTYFQNEAQLEKSRLLSDRFSAERPKGSFSTLEIQRTEQGDSAMYLCASGGLADVYTFGSGTRLTVV.